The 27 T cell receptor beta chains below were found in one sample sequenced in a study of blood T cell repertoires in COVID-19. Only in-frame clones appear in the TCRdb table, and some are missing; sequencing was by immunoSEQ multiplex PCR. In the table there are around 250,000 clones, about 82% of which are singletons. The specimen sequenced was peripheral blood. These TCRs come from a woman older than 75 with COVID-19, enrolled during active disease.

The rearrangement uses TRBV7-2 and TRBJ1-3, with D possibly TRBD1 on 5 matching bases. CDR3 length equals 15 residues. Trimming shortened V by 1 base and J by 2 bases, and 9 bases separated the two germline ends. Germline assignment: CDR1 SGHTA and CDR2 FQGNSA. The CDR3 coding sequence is TGTGCCAGCAGCTTAGAGGGCAGGGCTGGAAACACCATATATTTT. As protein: CASSLEGRAGNTIYF.

The CDR3 protein is CASSLPGQGEKLFF. CDR3 coding DNA: TGTGCCAGCAGTTTACCAGGTCAGGGAGAAAAACTGTTTTTT. The chain joins TRBV6-5 to TRBJ1-4; maybe TRBD1 (5 bases). V dropped 4 bases and J dropped 8 bases, with 14 bases sitting between them. The CDR3 runs to 14 residues. From germline, CDR1 is MNHEY and CDR2 SVGAGI.

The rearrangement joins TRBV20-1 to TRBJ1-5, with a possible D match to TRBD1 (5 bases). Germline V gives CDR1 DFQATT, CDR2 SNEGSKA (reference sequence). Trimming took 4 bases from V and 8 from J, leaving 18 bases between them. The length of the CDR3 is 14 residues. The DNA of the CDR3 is TGCAGTGCTACTGACAGTTCCCAAGCGGAGCCCCAGCATTTT. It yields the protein CSATDSSQAEPQHF.

CDR3 region: CASSLTETGTGLEAFF. The CDR3 nucleotides are TGCGCCAGCAGCCTTACCGAGACAGGAACCGGCCTCGAAGCTTTCTTT. This sequence joins TRBV5-1 and TRBJ1-1, with D possibly being TRBD1 (6 bases). Trimming left V 4 bases short and J 8 bases short, with 24 bases between. The CDR3 contains 16 residues. From germline, CDR1 is SGHRS and CDR2 YFSETQ.

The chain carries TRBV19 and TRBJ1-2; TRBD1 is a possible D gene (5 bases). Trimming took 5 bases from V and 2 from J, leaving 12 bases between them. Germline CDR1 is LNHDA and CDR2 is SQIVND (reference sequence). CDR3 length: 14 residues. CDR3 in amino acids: CASSPGRVNYGYTF. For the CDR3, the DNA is TGTGCCAGTAGTCCAGGGAGGGTGAACTATGGCTACACCTTC.

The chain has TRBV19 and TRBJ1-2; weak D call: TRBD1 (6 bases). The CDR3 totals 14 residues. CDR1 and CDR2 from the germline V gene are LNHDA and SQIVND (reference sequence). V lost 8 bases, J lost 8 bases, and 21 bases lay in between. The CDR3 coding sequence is TGTGCCAGTGCCCCAATAGACAGGCCGCCCGGCTACACCTTC. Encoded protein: CASAPIDRPPGYTF.

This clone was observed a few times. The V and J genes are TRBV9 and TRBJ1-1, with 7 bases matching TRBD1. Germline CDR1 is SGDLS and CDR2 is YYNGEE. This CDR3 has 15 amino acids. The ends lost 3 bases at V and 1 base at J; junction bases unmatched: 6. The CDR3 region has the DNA TGTGCCAGCAGCGCGGAAGGGACAGCGAACACTGAAGCTTTCTTT. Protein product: CASSAEGTANTEAFF.

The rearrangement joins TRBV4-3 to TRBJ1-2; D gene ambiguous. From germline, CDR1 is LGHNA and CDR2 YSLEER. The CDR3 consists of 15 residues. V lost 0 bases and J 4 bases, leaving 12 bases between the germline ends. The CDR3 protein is CASSQEWGGSYGYTF. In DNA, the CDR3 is TGCGCCAGCAGCCAAGAGTGGGGAGGATCCTATGGCTACACCTTC.

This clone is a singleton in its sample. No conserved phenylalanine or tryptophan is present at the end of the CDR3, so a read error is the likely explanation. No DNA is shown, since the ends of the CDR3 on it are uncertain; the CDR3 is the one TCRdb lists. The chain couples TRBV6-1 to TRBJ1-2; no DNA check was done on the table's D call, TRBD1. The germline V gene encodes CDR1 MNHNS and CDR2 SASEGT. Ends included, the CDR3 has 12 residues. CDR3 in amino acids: CASSEEPGQGFL.

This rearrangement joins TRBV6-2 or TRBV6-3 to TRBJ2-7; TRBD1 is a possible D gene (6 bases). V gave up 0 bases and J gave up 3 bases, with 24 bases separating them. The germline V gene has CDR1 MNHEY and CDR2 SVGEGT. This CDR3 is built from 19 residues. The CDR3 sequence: CASSYSYLPGHLNRYEQYF. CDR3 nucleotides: TGTGCCAGCAGTTACTCGTATTTACCGGGACACCTCAACCGCTACGAGCAGTACTTC.

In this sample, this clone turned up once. The CDR3 loop is CASSDPRGRWETQYF. The CDR3 DNA reads TGTGCCAGCAGTGATCCCAGGGGGCGCTGGGAGACCCAGTACTTC. V gene TRBV25-1 combines with J gene TRBJ2-5, with TRBD1 matching 8 bases. Germline values: CDR1 MGHDK, CDR2 SYGVNS. After removal of 3 bases from V and 5 bases from J, the junction contained 8 bases not matched to a gene. This CDR3 is 15 amino acids long.

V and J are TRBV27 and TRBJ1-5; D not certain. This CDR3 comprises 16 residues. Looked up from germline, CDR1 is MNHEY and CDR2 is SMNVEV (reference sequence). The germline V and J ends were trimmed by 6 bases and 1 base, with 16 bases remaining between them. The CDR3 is CASSPTGFQSNQPQHF. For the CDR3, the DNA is TGTGCCAGCAGCCCAACGGGTTTCCAAAGCAATCAGCCCCAGCATTTT.

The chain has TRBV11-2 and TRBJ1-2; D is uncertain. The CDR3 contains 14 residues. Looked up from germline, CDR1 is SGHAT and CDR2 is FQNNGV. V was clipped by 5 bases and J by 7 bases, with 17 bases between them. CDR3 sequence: CASSPTSTSTGYTF. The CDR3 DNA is TGTGCCAGCAGCCCCACATCGACAAGCACTGGCTACACCTTC.

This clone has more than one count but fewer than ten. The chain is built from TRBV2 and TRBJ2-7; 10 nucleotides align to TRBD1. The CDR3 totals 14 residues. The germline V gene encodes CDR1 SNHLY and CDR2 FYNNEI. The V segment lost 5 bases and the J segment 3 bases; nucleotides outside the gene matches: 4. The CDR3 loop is CASSSRTGGYEQYF. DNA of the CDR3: TGTGCCAGCAGTTCCCGGACAGGGGGCTACGAGCAGTACTTC.

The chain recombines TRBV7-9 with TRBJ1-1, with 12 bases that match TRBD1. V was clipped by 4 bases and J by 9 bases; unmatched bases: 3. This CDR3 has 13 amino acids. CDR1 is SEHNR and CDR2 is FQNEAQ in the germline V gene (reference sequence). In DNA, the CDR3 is TGTGCCAGCAGCTCGGGACAGGGGGCGCAAGCTTTCTTT. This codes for CASSSGQGAQAFF. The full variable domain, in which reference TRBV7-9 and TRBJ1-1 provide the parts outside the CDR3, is DTGVSQNPRHKITKRGQNVTFRCDPISEHNRLYWYRQTLGQGPEFLTYFQNEAQLEKSRLLSDRFSAERPKGSFSTLEIQRTEQGDSAMYLCASSSGQGAQAFFGQGTRLTVV.

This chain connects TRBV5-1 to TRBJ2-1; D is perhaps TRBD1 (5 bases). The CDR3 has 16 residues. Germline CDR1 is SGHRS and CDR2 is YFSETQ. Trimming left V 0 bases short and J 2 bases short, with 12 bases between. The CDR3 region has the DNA TGCGCCAGCAGCTTGGTAGTAGGGGCTACCTACAATGAGCAGTTCTTC. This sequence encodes CASSLVVGATYNEQFF.

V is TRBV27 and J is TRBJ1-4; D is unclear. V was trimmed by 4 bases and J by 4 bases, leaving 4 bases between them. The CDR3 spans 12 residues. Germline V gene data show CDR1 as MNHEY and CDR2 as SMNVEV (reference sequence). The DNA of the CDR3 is TGTGCCAGCAGTTCCCGTAATGAAAAACTGTTTTTT. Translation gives CASSSRNEKLFF.

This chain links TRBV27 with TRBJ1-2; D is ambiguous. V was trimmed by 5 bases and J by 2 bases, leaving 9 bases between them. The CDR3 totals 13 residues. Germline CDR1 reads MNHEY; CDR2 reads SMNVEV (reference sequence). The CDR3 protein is CASSPLVNYGYTF. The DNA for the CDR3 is TGTGCCAGCAGTCCACTAGTCAACTATGGCTACACCTTC.

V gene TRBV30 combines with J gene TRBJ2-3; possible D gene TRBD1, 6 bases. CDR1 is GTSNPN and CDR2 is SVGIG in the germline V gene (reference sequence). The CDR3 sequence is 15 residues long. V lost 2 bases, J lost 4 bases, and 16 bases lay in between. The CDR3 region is CAWSFGQGFADTQYF. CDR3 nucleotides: TGTGCCTGGAGTTTCGGGCAGGGGTTCGCAGATACGCAGTATTTT.

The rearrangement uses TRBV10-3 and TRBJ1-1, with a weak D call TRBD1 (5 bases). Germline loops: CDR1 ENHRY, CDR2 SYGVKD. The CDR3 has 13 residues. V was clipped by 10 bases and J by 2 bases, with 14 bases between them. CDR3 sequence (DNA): TGTGCCACCGGGACGGGAGGAAACACTGAAGCTTTCTTT. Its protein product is CATGTGGNTEAFF.

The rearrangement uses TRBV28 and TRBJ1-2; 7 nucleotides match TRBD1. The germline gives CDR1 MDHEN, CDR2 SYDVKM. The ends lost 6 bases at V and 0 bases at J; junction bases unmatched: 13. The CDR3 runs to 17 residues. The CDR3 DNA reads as TGTGCCAGCAGCCAAGGGGGCCTACAGGTATCTAACTATGGCTACACCTTC. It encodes CASSQGGLQVSNYGYTF.

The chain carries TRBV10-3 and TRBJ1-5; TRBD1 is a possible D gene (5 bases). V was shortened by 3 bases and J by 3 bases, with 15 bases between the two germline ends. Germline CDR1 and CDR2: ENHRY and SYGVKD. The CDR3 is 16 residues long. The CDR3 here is CAISDRSGGDNQPQHF. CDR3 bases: TGTGCCATCAGTGACCGCTCGGGAGGGGACAATCAGCCCCAGCATTTT.

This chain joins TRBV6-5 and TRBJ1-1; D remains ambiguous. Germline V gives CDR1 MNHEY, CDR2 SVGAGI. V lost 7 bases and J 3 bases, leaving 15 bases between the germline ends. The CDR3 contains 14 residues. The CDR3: CASTPRGSYTEAFF. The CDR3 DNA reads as TGTGCCAGCACCCCTCGGGGTTCGTACACTGAAGCTTTCTTT.

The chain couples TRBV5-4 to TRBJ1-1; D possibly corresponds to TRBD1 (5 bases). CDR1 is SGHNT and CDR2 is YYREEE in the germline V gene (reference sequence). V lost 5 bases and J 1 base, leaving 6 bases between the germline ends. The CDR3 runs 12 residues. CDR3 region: CASRGQNTEAFF. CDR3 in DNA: TGTGCCAGCAGAGGACAGAACACTGAAGCTTTCTTT.

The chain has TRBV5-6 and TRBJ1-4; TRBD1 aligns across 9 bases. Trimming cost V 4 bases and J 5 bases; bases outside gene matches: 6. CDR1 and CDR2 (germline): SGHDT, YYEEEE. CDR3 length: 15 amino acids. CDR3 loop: CASSTGQGRNEKLFF. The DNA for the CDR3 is TGTGCCAGCAGCACAGGACAGGGGAGGAATGAAAAACTGTTTTTT.

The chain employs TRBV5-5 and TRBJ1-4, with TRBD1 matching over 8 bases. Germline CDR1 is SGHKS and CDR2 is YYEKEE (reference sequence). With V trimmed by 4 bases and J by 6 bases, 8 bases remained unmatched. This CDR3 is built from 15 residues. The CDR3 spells CASSELRGPDEKLFF. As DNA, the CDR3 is TGTGCCAGCAGCGAACTCAGGGGGCCTGATGAAAAACTGTTTTTT.

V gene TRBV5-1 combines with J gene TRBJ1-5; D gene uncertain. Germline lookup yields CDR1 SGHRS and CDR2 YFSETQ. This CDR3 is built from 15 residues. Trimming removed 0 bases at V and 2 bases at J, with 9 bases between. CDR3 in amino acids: CASSLGQEGNQPQHF. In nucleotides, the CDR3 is TGCGCCAGCAGCTTGGGGCAGGAAGGCAATCAGCCCCAGCATTTT.